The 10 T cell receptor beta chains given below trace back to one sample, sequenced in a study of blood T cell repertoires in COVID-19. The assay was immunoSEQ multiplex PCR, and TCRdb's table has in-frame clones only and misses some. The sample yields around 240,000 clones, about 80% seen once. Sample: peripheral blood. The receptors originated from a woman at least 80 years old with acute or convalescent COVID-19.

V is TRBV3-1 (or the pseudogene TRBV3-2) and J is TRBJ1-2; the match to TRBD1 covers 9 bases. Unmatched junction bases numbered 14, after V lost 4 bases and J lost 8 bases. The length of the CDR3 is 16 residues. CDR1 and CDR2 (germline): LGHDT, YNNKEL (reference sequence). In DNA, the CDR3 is TGTGCCAGCAGCCTGTCCCGGGACAGGGATACCCGCGGCTACACCTTC. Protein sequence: CASSLSRDRDTRGYTF.

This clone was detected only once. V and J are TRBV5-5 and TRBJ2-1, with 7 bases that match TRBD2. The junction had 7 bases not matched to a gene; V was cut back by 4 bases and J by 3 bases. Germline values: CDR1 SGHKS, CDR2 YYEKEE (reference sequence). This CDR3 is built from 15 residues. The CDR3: CASSPGLTNYNEQFF. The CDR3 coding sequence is TGTGCCAGCAGCCCGGGACTAACGAACTACAATGAGCAGTTCTTC.

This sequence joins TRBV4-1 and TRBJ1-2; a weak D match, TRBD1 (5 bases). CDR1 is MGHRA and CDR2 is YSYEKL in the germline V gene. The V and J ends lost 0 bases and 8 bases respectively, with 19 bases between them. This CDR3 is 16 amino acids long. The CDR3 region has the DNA TGCGCCAGCAGCCAAGACCAGGGACGGAGGAGGGGAGGCTACACCTTC. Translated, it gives CASSQDQGRRRGGYTF.

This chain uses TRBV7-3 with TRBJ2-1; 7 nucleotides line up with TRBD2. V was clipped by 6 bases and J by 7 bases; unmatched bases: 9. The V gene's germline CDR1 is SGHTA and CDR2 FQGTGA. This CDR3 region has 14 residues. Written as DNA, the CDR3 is TGTGCCAGCAGTTCCGGGAGGCCTGGTAATGAGCAGTTCTTC. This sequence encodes CASSSGRPGNEQFF.

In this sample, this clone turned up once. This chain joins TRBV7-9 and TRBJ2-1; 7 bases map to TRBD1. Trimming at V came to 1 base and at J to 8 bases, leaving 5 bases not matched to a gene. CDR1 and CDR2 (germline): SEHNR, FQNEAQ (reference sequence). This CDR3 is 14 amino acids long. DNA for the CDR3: TGTGCCAGCAGCTTAGGGCAGGGGGTCGATGAGCAGTTCTTC. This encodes CASSLGQGVDEQFF.

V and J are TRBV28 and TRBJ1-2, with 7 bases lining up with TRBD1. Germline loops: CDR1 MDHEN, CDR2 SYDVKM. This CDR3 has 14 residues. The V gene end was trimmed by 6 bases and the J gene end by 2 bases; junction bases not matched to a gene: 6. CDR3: CASSQGDRNYGYTF. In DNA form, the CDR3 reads TGTGCCAGCAGCCAAGGGGACAGAAACTATGGCTACACCTTC.

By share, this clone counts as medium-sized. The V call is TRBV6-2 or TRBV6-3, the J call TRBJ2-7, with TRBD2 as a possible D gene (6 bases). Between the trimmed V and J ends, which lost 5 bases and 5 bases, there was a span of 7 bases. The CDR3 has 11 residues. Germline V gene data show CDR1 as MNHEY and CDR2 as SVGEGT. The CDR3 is CASSTGDEQYF. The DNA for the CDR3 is TGTGCCAGCAGTACGGGGGACGAGCAGTACTTC.

In DNA, the CDR3 is TGTGCCAGTAGTATGGGGACAGAGACTTATGGCTACACCTTC. The encoded protein is CASSMGTETYGYTF. This chain links TRBV19 with TRBJ1-2; 7 nucleotides align to TRBD1. The germline CDR1 and CDR2 sequences are LNHDA and SQIVND (reference sequence). V was pared by 3 bases and J by 5 bases, with 6 bases of the junction left unmatched. CDR3 length: 14 residues.

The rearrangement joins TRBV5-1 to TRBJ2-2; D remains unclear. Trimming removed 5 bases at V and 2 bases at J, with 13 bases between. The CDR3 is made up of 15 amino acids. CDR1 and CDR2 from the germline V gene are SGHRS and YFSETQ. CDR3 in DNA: TGCGCCAGCAGTCCCCTGGCGGATAACACCGGGGAGCTGTTTTTT. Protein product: CASSPLADNTGELFF.

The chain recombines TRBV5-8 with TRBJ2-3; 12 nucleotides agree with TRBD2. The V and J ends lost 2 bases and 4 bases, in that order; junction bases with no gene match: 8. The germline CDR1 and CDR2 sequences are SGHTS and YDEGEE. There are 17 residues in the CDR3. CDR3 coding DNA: TGTGCCAGCAGCTTCACCGGGACTAGCGGGTTTGCAGATACGCAGTATTTT. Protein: CASSFTGTSGFADTQYF.